This T cell receptor (beta chain) was captured by sequencing in a study of blood T cell repertoires in COVID-19. Study-level background: Sites across the United States, Italy and Spain contributed samples from acute and convalescent COVID-19. Sample material is recorded as cDNA or gDNA derived from T cells, B-cell-depleted T cells, or PBMCs.

Original analysis: For nucleated cells, counts were estimated from reference gene primer amplification. Sequenced by immunoSEQ multiplex PCR; TCRdb stores in-frame clones only, minus some. Clone size and the V and J calls come from that table; the DNA yielded D and trimming. This table has around 150,000 clones, more than 75% appearing once. The germline CDR1 and CDR2 sequences are SEHNR and FQNEAQ (reference sequence). V gave up 3 bases and J gave up 4 bases, with 12 bases separating them. The CDR3 is 14 residues long. The sequencing input was peripheral blood. This receptor was taken from a man aged 65 to 85 with acute or convalescent COVID-19. J is TRBJ1-1 and V is TRBV7-9, with D tentatively TRBD1 (6 bases). The CDR3 DNA sequence: TGTGCCAGCAGCTTGACAGGACCCGGCACTGAAGCTTTCTTT. Its translation: CASSLTGPGTEAFF.